The 21 T cell receptor beta chains presented below share a single source sample, sequenced in a study of cytomegalovirus exposure and HLA in healthy donors. Measured with immunoSEQ multiplex PCR; TCRdb has only the in-frame clones, and not every one. This sample has 150,000 to 180,000 clones, with around 88% found just once. The source material was PBMCs. The receptors derive from a man younger than 35 in good health and CMV-seropositive.

This clone was seen once. The J gene is TRBJ1-6, the V gene TRBV7-2; 10 bases line up with TRBD1. The CDR3 covers 17 residues. The V gene end was trimmed by 2 bases and the J gene end by 7 bases; junction bases not matched to a gene: 8. Germline V gene lookup returns CDR1 SGHTA and CDR2 FQGNSA. CDR3 region: CASSLRQGAKQNSPLHF. The CDR3 bases are TGTGCCAGCAGCTTAAGACAGGGGGCAAAACAAAATTCACCCCTCCACTTT.

This clone was observed a single time. This chain links TRBV7-2 with TRBJ2-4; D is unresolved. This CDR3 comprises 12 residues. CDR1 is SGHTA, CDR2 FQGNSA, per germline. The V end was cut by 5 bases, the J end by 8 bases, with 10 bases between. CDR3: CASSPRPDIQYF. The CDR3 nucleotides are TGTGCCAGCAGCCCCCGTCCGGACATTCAGTACTTC.

The chain couples TRBV18 to TRBJ1-2, with TRBD1 identical over 10 bases. CDR1 is KGHSH and CDR2 is LQKENI in the germline V gene. The CDR3 runs to 14 residues. V was pared by 5 bases and J by 3 bases, with 3 bases of the junction left unmatched. CDR3 region: CASSGQGVDYGYTF. CDR3 DNA sequence: TGTGCCAGCTCAGGACAGGGGGTGGACTATGGCTACACCTTC.

The V gene is TRBV7-6, the J gene TRBJ1-1; 8 bases match TRBD1. Germline V CDR1 and CDR2: SGHVS, FNYEAQ. With V trimmed by 2 bases and J by 13 bases, 12 bases remained unmatched. The CDR3 runs 14 residues. The CDR3 loop is CASSLIRGQGDVFF. Here the CDR3 DNA reads TGTGCCAGCAGCTTAATACGAGGACAGGGCGATGTTTTCTTT.

This clone was found a few times. J is TRBJ1-5 and V is TRBV7-9, with TRBD1 matching over 10 bases. Trimming at V came to 10 bases and at J to 5 bases, leaving 5 bases not matched to a gene. This CDR3 is built from 13 residues. CDR1 and CDR2 from the germline V gene are SEHNR and FQNEAQ (reference sequence). CDR3 in amino acids: CATTGTGDQPQHF. The CDR3 DNA reads TGTGCCACCACCGGGACAGGGGATCAGCCCCAGCATTTT. Complete variable domain (other parts from reference TRBV7-9 and TRBJ1-5): DTGVSQNPRHKITKRGQNVTFRCDPISEHNRLYWYRQTLGQGPEFLTYFQNEAQLEKSRLLSDRFSAERPKGSFSTLEIQRTEQGDSAMYLCATTGTGDQPQHFGDGTRLSIL.

The J gene is TRBJ2-7, the V gene TRBV7-2, with 8 positions matching TRBD2. After removal of 0 bases from V and 6 bases from J, the junction contained 13 bases not matched to a gene. Per the germline V gene, CDR1 is SGHTA and CDR2 is FQGNSA. The length of the CDR3 is 17 residues. The CDR3 DNA is TGTGCCAGCAGCTTAGCGGGGATAGGACTAGCTATCTCCGAGCAGTACTTC. It encodes CASSLAGIGLAISEQYF.

The genes are TRBV5-5 and TRBJ2-3; 9 nucleotides agree with TRBD2. Germline loops: CDR1 SGHKS, CDR2 YYEKEE (reference sequence). With V trimmed by 0 bases and J by 6 bases, 5 bases remained unmatched. This CDR3 comprises 15 residues. The CDR3 reads CASSLGAGGGDTQYF. As DNA, the CDR3 is TGTGCCAGCAGCTTGGGAGCGGGGGGCGGTGATACGCAGTATTTT.

This chain connects TRBV12-5 to TRBJ1-1; the D is unclear. V was cut by 6 bases and J by 4 bases, with 15 bases left in between. CDR1 LGHNT and CDR2 FRNRAP come from the germline V gene. The CDR3 runs to 14 residues. CDR3 DNA: TGTGCTAGTGGACCCTCCGGGGTTAGCACTGAAGCTTTCTTT. Translating it yields CASGPSGVSTEAFF.

This sequence joins TRBV6-5 and TRBJ2-3; possibly TRBD2 for D (6 bases). The V end was cut by 8 bases, the J end by 0 bases, with 12 bases between. The CDR3 consists of 14 residues. The germline V gene encodes CDR1 MNHEY and CDR2 SVGAGI. CDR3: CASRTRDSTDTQYF. The CDR3 coding sequence is TGTGCCAGCCGCACGCGGGATAGCACAGATACGCAGTATTTT.

The chain carries TRBV4-3 and TRBJ1-1; 8 nucleotides align to TRBD1. The CDR3 loop spans 20 amino acids. Trimming at V came to 0 bases and at J to 0 bases, leaving 15 bases not matched to a gene. CDR1 and CDR2 (germline): LGHNA, YSLEER. CDR3 nucleotide sequence: TGCGCCAGCAGCCAAGATCTCTCTGGGACAGGCATCACCATGAACACTGAAGCTTTCTTT. Amino acid sequence: CASSQDLSGTGITMNTEAFF.

This clone was seen once. At the DNA level, this CDR3 is encoded by other sequences in the same sample as well. This chain uses TRBV4-3 with TRBJ2-5; D may be TRBD2 (5 bases). V was pared by 4 bases and J by 2 bases, with 8 bases between. Germline CDR1 is LGHNA and CDR2 is YSLEER. The CDR3 runs to 13 residues. This CDR3 reads CASSRGRQETQYF. Written as DNA, the CDR3 is TGCGCCAGCAGCCGCGGGCGTCAAGAGACCCAGTACTTC.

The chain is built from TRBV2 and TRBJ2-7; 12 nucleotides align to TRBD1. CDR1 SNHLY and CDR2 FYNNEI come from the germline V gene. The J segment lost 3 bases and the V segment lost 0 bases, leaving 6 bases of the junction unmatched. The CDR3 runs 17 residues. The CDR3 sequence: CASSEAVGQGAVYEQYF. The DNA for the CDR3 is TGTGCCAGCAGTGAAGCGGTGGGACAGGGGGCTGTCTACGAGCAGTACTTC.

V is TRBV6-5 and J is TRBJ1-4; D not certain. The CDR3 runs 15 residues. The V end was cut by 0 bases, the J end by 6 bases, with 11 bases between. CDR1 is MNHEY and CDR2 is SVGAGI in the germline V gene. CDR3 sequence reads: CASSYSGGRDEKLFF. CDR3 in DNA: TGTGCCAGCAGTTACTCCGGAGGTAGAGATGAAAAACTGTTTTTT.

The chain has TRBV6-5 and TRBJ2-2; 7 bases agree with TRBD2. The CDR3 consists of 13 residues. V shed 10 bases and J 0 bases; nucleotides not matched to a gene: 2. Germline CDR1 is MNHEY and CDR2 is SVGAGI. The CDR3 DNA follows: TGTGCCACCAGCGGGGCGAACACCGGGGAGCTGTTTTTT. As protein: CATSGANTGELFF.

This rearrangement joins TRBV18 to TRBJ1-1; D remains unclear. Germline CDR1 KGHSH, CDR2 LQKENI. Trimming left V 3 bases short and J 8 bases short, with 13 bases between. The CDR3 extends over 13 amino acids. The CDR3 region is CASSPEPLGEAFF. CDR3 coding DNA: TGTGCCAGCTCACCTGAGCCTCTAGGAGAAGCTTTCTTT.

To note about this clone: This sample also contains other DNA sequences that code for the same CDR3. The chain combines TRBV29-1 with TRBJ1-1, with D maybe TRBD1 (6 bases). The V end was cut by 6 bases, the J end by 0 bases, with 8 bases between. Looked up from germline, CDR1 is SQVTM and CDR2 is ANQGSEA. The CDR3 covers 12 residues. This chain's CDR3 is CSVRQVNTEAFF. For the CDR3, the DNA is TGCAGCGTCAGACAGGTGAACACTGAAGCTTTCTTT.

The chain uses TRBV5-4 and TRBJ1-1, with 8 nucleotides matching TRBD1. This CDR3 comprises 13 residues. V lost 1 base, J lost 7 bases, and 3 bases stayed unmatched. Germline V gene data show CDR1 as SGHNT and CDR2 as YYREEE (reference sequence). The CDR3 sequence: CASSLSGGGEAFF. The CDR3, as DNA: TGTGCCAGCAGCTTGTCAGGGGGCGGTGAAGCTTTCTTT.

V is TRBV6-9 and J is TRBJ2-3, with D tentatively TRBD1 (5 bases). The germline V gene has CDR1 MNHGY and CDR2 SVAAGI. V gave up 6 bases and J gave up 5 bases, with 18 bases separating them. This CDR3 is built from 15 residues. The DNA for the CDR3 is TGTGCCAGCAGACCCCCCACTAAGGGGCTAGATACGCAGTATTTT. This translates into CASRPPTKGLDTQYF.

This clone was found once. The chain has TRBV11-2 and TRBJ2-7; 8 bases align to TRBD1. J gave up 5 bases and V 0 bases, and 3 bases lay outside the gene matches. Germline V gene lookup returns CDR1 SGHAT and CDR2 FQNNGV. The length of the CDR3 is 14 residues. The CDR3 DNA sequence: TGTGCCAGCAGCTTAGATCCAGGGGGCAACGAGCAGTACTTC. Translation: CASSLDPGGNEQYF.

V is TRBV7-2 and J is TRBJ2-3; D is perhaps TRBD2 (5 bases). The CDR3 runs to 12 residues. The V gene lost 4 bases and the J gene lost 5 bases, with 7 bases spanning the gap. Germline assignment: CDR1 SGHTA and CDR2 FQGNSA. The DNA of the CDR3 is TGTGCCAGCAGCTACGGGGTAGATACGCAGTATTTT. This translates into CASSYGVDTQYF.

Note on this clone: Distinct nucleotide sequences in the sample also encode this CDR3. The V and J genes are TRBV9 and TRBJ1-1; TRBD1 is a possible D gene (5 bases). Germline CDR1 SGDLS, CDR2 YYNGEE. Trimming stripped 0 bases from V and 4 bases from J, with 7 bases between. The CDR3 is 13 amino acids. The CDR3 sequence: CASSVGGATEAFF. The CDR3 DNA sequence: TGTGCCAGCAGCGTAGGTGGGGCCACTGAAGCTTTCTTT.